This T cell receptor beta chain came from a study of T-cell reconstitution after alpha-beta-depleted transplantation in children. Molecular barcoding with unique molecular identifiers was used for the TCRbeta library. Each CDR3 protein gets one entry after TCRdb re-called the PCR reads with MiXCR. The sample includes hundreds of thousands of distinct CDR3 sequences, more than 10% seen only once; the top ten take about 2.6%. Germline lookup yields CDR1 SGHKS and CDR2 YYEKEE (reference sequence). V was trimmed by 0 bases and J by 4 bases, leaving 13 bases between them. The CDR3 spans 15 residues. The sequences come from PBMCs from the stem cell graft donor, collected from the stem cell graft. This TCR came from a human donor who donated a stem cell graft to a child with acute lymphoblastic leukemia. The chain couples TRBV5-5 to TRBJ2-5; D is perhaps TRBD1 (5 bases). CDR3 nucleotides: TGTGCCAGCAGCTTGGTACACGTGGGGCGAGAGACCCAGTACTTC. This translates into CASSLVHVGRETQYF.